The next 12 T cell receptor beta chains were all read from a single sample in a study of blood T cell repertoires in COVID-19. Clones were read by immunoSEQ multiplex PCR, and TCRdb kept only the in-frame ones, dropping some. Among more than 95,000 clones, over 60% were seen once, and the ten largest hold less than 7.5%. The source material was peripheral blood. The receptor set was obtained from a man in his 70s with acute or convalescent COVID-19.

The chain employs TRBV4-2 and TRBJ2-1; 13 bases line up with TRBD2. This CDR3 contains 18 residues. Per the germline V gene, CDR1 is LGHNA and CDR2 is YNFKEQ. V was clipped by 0 bases and J by 8 bases; unmatched bases: 10. The CDR3 protein is CASSQDGTSGGAVDEQFF. CDR3 DNA sequence: TGTGCCAGCAGCCAAGATGGCACTAGCGGGGGGGCCGTTGATGAGCAGTTCTTC.

This clone was recorded a few times. The chain recombines TRBV6-2 or TRBV6-3 with TRBJ2-3, with 13 positions matching TRBD2. Trimming cost V 5 bases and J 4 bases; bases outside gene matches: 6. CDR1 is MNHEY and CDR2 is SVGEGT in the germline V gene. CDR3 length: 16 amino acids. DNA of the CDR3: TGTGCCAGCAGTATTGGGACTAGCGGGGTCCCAGATACGCAGTATTTT. This encodes CASSIGTSGVPDTQYF.

This chain uses TRBV2 with TRBJ1-1, with 8 bases that match TRBD1. V shed 7 bases and J 4 bases; nucleotides not matched to a gene: 8. Germline CDR1 SNHLY, CDR2 FYNNEI. This CDR3 is 14 amino acids long. The CDR3, as DNA: TGTGCCAGCACCTCCTCAGGGGGCCGCACTGAAGCTTTCTTT. Translating it yields CASTSSGGRTEAFF.

This rearrangement joins TRBV5-1 to TRBJ1-4, with D possibly matching TRBD1 (6 bases). V lost 4 bases, J lost 6 bases, and 16 bases lay in between. Germline V gives CDR1 SGHRS, CDR2 YFSETQ. The CDR3 has 15 residues. The CDR3 coding sequence is TGCGCCAGCAGCAAAGAGGACAGCAGATATGAAAAACTGTTTTTT. This encodes CASSKEDSRYEKLFF.

This clone appeared a single time. The V gene is TRBV5-1, the J gene TRBJ2-1; D possibly corresponds to TRBD1 (7 bases). Looked up from germline, CDR1 is SGHRS and CDR2 is YFSETQ. The CDR3 sequence is 14 residues long. Deletions cut 1 base from V and 15 bases from J, with 20 bases between. The CDR3 coding sequence is TGCGCCAGCAGCTTGCCCGGCGGGGACAGACTCTTGTTCTTC. It yields the protein CASSLPGGDRLLFF.

The gene calls are TRBV3-1 (or the pseudogene TRBV3-2) and TRBJ2-1, with D perhaps TRBD2 (5 bases). Germline V gene lookup returns CDR1 LGHDT and CDR2 YNNKEL (reference sequence). CDR3 length: 14 amino acids. V lost 2 bases and J 5 bases, leaving 10 bases between the germline ends. The chain's CDR3 is CASSQLVSDNEQFF. The DNA for the CDR3 is TGTGCCAGCAGCCAATTGGTTAGCGACAATGAGCAGTTCTTC.

V is TRBV19 and J is TRBJ2-1; the D gene is possibly TRBD2 (6 bases). Germline assignment: CDR1 LNHDA and CDR2 SQIVND (reference sequence). Trimming left V 4 bases short and J 0 bases short, with 10 bases between. This CDR3 has 15 residues. CDR3 protein: CASSTQTSSYNEQFF. The CDR3 DNA is TGTGCCAGTAGTACACAGACTAGCTCCTACAATGAGCAGTTCTTC.

V usage is TRBV4-3 and J usage is TRBJ2-7, with D possibly being TRBD1 (6 bases). V lost 0 bases and J 2 bases, leaving 8 bases between the germline ends. The germline CDR1 and CDR2 sequences are LGHNA and YSLEER. The CDR3 is made up of 14 amino acids. CDR3 in amino acids: CASSQDWDTYEQYF. In DNA form, the CDR3 reads TGCGCCAGCAGCCAAGATTGGGACACCTACGAGCAGTACTTC.

The V call is TRBV3-1 (or the pseudogene TRBV3-2), the J call TRBJ1-6, with 7 bases identical to TRBD1. The CDR3 totals 15 residues. V lost 6 bases to trimming and J lost 6 bases; unmatched junction nucleotides: 8. Germline V gene sequence: CDR1 LGHDT, CDR2 YNNKEL (reference sequence). As DNA, the CDR3 is TGTGCCAGCAGTCGTTCCGGGACAGTTAATTCACCCCTCCACTTT. Its protein product is CASSRSGTVNSPLHF.

The gene calls are TRBV29-1 and TRBJ2-7; D possibly corresponds to TRBD1 (5 bases). This CDR3 has 11 amino acids. Germline V gene lookup returns CDR1 SQVTM and CDR2 ANQGSEA. The CDR3 coding sequence is TGCAGTGGCAGGGTAGGGTACGAGCAGTACTTC. Protein product: CSGRVGYEQYF.

This CDR3 is CASSLKGQGEKTQYF. The CDR3 nucleotides read TGTGCCAGCAGCTTAAAAGGACAGGGAGAGAAGACCCAGTACTTC. The rearrangement joins TRBV7-2 to TRBJ2-5; 8 positions agree with TRBD1. CDR1 is SGHTA, CDR2 FQGNSA, per germline. V gave up 2 bases and J gave up 6 bases; unmatched junction bases: 8. CDR3 length: 15 amino acids.

This CDR3 reads CASSTGPQEQYF. CDR3 nucleotide sequence: TGTGCCAGCTCGACAGGGCCTCAAGAGCAGTACTTC. The chain recombines TRBV2 with TRBJ2-7; 7 bases match TRBD1. The CDR3 covers 12 residues. Per the germline V gene, CDR1 is SNHLY and CDR2 is FYNNEI. V shed 8 bases and J 7 bases; nucleotides not matched to a gene: 8.